This T cell receptor beta chain is from a study of T cell repertoires in cytomegalovirus infection. For the study at large: Selected CMV epitopes included recently identified HLA-C-restricted ones as well as well-studied HLA-B-restricted ones. An indication of both CMV infection and matching HLA type came from public TCR beta signatures. General study points: Identification of carriers of CMV plus the relevant HLA was performed using cumulative public TCR beta family frequency. Dominant in the ex vivo response were TCR beta clonotypes restricted by HLA-C and specific for CMV.

MiXCR, run by TCRdb on the reads, gives a single entry per CDR3 protein. Of about half a million distinct CDR3 sequences listed, roughly 46% are singletons. This clonotype has just a few counts. Its antigen is as yet unknown. The CDR3 contains 12 residues. Trimming pared 3 bases from V and 2 bases from J, leaving 5 bases between. The sequence came from a human donor in good health (CMV status not recorded). Some clones in this sample may be carry-over from other donors' samples. The sample was cultured PBMCs, taken from culture after CMV antigen stimulation. V gene TRBV12-3 or TRBV12-4 combines with J gene TRBJ2-7; D gene ambiguous. CDR3 residues: CASSFNPYEQYF. DNA of the CDR3: TGTGCCAGCAGTTTTAATCCCTACGAGCAGTACTTC.